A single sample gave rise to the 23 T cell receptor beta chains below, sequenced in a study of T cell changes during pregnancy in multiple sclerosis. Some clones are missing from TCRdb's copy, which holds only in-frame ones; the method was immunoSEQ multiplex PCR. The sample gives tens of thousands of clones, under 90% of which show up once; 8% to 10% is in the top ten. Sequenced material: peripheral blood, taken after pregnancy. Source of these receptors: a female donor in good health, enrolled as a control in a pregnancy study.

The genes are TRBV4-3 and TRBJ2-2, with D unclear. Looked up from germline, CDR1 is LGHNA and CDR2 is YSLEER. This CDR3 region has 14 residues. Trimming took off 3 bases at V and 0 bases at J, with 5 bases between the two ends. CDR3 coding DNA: TGCGCCAGCAGCCATTCAGCGAACACCGGGGAGCTGTTTTTT. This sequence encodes CASSHSANTGELFF.

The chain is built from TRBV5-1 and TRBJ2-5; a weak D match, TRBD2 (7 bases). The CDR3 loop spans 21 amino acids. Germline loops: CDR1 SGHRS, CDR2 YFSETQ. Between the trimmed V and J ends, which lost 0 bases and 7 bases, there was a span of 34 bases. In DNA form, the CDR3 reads TGCGCCAGCAGCTTGGGCCGGGACTACAGACCCCAGGGGCACCCGCAATGGACCCAGTACTTC. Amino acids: CASSLGRDYRPQGHPQWTQYF.

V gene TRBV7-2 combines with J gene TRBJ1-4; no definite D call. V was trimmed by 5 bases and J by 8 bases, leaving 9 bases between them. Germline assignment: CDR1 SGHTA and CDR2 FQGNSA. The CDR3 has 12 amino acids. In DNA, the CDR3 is TGTGCCAGCAGCCCAGCGGGGGAAAAACTGTTTTTT. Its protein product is CASSPAGEKLFF.

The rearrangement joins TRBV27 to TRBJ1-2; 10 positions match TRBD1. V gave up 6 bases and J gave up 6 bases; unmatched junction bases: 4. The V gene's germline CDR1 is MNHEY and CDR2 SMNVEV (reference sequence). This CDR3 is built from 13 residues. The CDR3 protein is CASSVGTGDGYTF. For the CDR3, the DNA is TGTGCCAGCAGCGTGGGGACAGGGGATGGCTACACCTTC.

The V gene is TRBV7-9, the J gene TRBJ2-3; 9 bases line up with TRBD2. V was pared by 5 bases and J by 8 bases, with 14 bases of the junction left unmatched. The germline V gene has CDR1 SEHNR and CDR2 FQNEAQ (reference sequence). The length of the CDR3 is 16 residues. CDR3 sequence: CASSHGLASTPGTQYF. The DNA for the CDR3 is TGTGCCAGCAGCCACGGACTAGCGAGTACACCTGGTACGCAGTATTTT. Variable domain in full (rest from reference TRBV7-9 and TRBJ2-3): DTGVSQNPRHKITKRGQNVTFRCDPISEHNRLYWYRQTLGQGPEFLTYFQNEAQLEKSRLLSDRFSAERPKGSFSTLEIQRTEQGDSAMYLCASSHGLASTPGTQYFGPGTRLTVL.

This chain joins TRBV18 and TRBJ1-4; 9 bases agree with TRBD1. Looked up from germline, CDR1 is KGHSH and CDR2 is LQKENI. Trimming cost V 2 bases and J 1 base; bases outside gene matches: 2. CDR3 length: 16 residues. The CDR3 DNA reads TGTGCCAGCTCACCATTGACAGGGGGAACTAATGAAAAACTGTTTTTT. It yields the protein CASSPLTGGTNEKLFF.

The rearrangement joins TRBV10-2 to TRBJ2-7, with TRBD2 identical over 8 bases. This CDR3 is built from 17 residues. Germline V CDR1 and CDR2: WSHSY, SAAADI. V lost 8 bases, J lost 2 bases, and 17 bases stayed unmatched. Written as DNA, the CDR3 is TGCGCCAGCGTGGGGACCAACGCGGGGCGGGGGGCCTACGAGCAGTACTTC. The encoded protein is CASVGTNAGRGAYEQYF.

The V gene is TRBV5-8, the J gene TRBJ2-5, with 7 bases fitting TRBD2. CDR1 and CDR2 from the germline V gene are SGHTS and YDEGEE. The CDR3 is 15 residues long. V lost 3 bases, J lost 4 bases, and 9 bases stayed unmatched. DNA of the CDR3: TGTGCCAGCAGCTCCTCCGGGCCGGGAGGAGAGACCCAGTACTTC. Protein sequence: CASSSSGPGGETQYF.

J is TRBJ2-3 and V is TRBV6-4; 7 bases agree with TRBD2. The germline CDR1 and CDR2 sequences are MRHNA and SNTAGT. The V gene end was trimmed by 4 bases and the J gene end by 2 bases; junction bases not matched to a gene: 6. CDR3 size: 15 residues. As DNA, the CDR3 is TGTGCCAGCAGTGTCGGCCTAGCGGCCACAGATACGCAGTATTTT. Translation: CASSVGLAATDTQYF.

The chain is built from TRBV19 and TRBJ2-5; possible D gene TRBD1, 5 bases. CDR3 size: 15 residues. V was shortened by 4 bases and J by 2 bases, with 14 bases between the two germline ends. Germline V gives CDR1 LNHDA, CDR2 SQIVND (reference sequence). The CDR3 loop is CASSTDTTTQETQYF. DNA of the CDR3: TGTGCCAGTAGTACGGACACCACTACTCAAGAGACCCAGTACTTC. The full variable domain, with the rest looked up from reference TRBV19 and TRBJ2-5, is DGGITQSPKYLFRKEGQNVTLSCEQNLNHDAMYWYRQDPGQGLRLIYYSQIVNDFQKGDIAEGYSVSREKKESFPLTVTSAQKNPTAFYLCASSTDTTTQETQYFGPGTRLLVL.

The CDR3 protein is CASSSGRARSNQPQHF. In DNA form, the CDR3 reads TGTGCCAGCAGCTCGGGGAGGGCCAGAAGCAATCAGCCCCAGCATTTT. The chain has TRBV5-6 and TRBJ1-5; D is undetermined. The V end was cut by 3 bases, the J end by 1 base, with 14 bases between. CDR1 is SGHDT and CDR2 is YYEEEE in the germline V gene. The CDR3 is 16 residues long. The full variable domain, its missing parts supplied by reference TRBV5-6 and TRBJ1-5, is DAGVTQSPTHLIKTRGQQVTLRCSPKSGHDTVSWYQQALGQGPQFIFQYYEEEERQRGNFPDRFSGHQFPNYSSELNVNALLLGDSALYLCASSSGRARSNQPQHFGDGTRLSIL.

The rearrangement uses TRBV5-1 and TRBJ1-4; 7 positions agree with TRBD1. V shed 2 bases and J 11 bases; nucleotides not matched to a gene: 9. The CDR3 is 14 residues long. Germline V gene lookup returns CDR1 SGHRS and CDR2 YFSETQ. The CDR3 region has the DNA TGCGCCAGCAGCTTCGGGACAGCCGACGAGAAACTGTTTTTT. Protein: CASSFGTADEKLFF.

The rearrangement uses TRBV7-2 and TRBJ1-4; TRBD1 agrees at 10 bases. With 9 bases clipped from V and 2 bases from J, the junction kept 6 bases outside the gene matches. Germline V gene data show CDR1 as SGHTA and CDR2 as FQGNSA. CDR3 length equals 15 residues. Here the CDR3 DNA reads TGTGCCAGTCCGGGACAGGGGCCGACTAATGAAAAACTGTTTTTT. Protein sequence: CASPGQGPTNEKLFF.

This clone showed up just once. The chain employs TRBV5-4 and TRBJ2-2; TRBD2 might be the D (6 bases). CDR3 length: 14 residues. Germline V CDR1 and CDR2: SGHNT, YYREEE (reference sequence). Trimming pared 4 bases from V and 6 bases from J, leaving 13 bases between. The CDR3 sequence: CASSAGLLPGELFF. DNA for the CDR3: TGTGCCAGCAGCGCCGGACTACTGCCCGGGGAGCTGTTTTTT.

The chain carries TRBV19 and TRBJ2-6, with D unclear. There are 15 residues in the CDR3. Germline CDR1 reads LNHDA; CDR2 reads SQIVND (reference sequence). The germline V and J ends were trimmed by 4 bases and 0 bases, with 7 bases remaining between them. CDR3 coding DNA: TGTGCCAGTAGTACCCACTTCTCTGGGGCCAACGTCCTGACTTTC. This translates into CASSTHFSGANVLTF.

DNA of the CDR3: TGCGCCAGCAGCCAAGAGGACACAAACAATGAGCAGTTCTTC. Translated, it gives CASSQEDTNNEQFF. The V call is TRBV4-3, the J call TRBJ2-1, with D possibly matching TRBD1 (5 bases). The length of the CDR3 is 14 residues. Germline V lookup: CDR1 LGHNA, CDR2 YSLEER. V was trimmed by 0 bases and J by 5 bases, leaving 8 bases between them.

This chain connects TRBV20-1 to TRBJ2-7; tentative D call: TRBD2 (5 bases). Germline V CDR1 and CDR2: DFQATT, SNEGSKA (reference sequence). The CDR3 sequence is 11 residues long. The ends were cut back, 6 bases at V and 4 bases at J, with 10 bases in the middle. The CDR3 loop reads CSAPEGYEQYF. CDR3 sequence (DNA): TGCAGTGCCCCCGAGGGTTACGAGCAGTACTTC.

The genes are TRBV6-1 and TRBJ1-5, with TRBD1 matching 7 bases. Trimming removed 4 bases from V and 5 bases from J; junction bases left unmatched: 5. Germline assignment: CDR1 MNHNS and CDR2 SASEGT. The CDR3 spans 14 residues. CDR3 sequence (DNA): TGTGCCAGCAGTGGACAGGGTAAGGATCAGCCCCAGCATTTT. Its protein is CASSGQGKDQPQHF.

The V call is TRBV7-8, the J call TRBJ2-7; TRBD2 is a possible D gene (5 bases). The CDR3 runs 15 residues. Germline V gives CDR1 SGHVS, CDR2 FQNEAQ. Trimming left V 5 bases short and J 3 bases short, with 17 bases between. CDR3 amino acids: CASSPYGADFYEQYF. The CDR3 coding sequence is TGTGCCAGCAGCCCATACGGTGCGGACTTCTACGAGCAGTACTTC.

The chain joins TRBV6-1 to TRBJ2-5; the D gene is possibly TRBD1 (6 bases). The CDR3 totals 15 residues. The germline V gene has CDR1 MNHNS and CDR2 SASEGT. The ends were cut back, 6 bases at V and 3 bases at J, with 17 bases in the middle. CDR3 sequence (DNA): TGTGCCAGCAGAATTACCGGGACAAGCAAAGAGACCCAGTACTTC. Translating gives CASRITGTSKETQYF.

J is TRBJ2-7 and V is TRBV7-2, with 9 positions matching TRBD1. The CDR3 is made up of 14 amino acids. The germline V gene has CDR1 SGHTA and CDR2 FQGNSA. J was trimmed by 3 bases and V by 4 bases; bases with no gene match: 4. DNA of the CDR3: TGTGCCAGCAGCTCCGGGACAGGGTTCTACGAGCAGTACTTC. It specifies CASSSGTGFYEQYF.

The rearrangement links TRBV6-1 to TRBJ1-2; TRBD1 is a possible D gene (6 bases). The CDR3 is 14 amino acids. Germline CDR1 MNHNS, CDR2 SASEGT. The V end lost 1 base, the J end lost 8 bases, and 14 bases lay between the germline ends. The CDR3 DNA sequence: TGTGCCAGCAGTGAAGTGGGGGGGGCGGTAGGCTACACCTTC. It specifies CASSEVGGAVGYTF.

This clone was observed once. The CDR3 reads CAWKVPGQGLYTEAFF. CDR3 in DNA: TGTGCCTGGAAGGTGCCGGGACAGGGGTTGTACACTGAAGCTTTCTTT. The chain is built from TRBV30 and TRBJ1-1, with 10 bases lining up with TRBD1. This CDR3 contains 16 residues. Losses at the gene ends were 4 bases for V and 3 bases for J; bases not matched to a gene: 11. CDR1 GTSNPN and CDR2 SVGIG come from the germline V gene (reference sequence).